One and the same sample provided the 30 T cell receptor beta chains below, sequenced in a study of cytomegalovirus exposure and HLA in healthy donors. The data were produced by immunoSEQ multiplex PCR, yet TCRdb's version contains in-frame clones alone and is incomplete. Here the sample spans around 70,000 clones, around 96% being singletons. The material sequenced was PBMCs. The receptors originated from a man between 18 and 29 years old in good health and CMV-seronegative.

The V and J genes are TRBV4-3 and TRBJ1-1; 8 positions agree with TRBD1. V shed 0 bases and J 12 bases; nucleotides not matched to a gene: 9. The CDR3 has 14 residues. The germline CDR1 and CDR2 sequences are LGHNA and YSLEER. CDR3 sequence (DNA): TGCGCCAGCAGCCAAGATAAGGACAGGGCGAGATCTTTCTTT. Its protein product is CASSQDKDRARSFF.

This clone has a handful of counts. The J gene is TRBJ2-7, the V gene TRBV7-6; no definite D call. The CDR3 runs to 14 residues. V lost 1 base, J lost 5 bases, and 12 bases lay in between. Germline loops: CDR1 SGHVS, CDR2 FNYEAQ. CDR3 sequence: CASSLVGRWNEQYF. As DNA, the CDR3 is TGTGCCAGCAGCTTAGTTGGGCGTTGGAACGAGCAGTACTTC. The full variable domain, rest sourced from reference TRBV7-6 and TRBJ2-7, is GAGVSQSPRYKVTKRGQDVALRCDPISGHVSLYWYRQALGQGPEFLTYFNYEAQQDKSGLPNDRFSAERPEGSISTLTIQRTEQRDSAMYRCASSLVGRWNEQYFGPGTRLTVT.

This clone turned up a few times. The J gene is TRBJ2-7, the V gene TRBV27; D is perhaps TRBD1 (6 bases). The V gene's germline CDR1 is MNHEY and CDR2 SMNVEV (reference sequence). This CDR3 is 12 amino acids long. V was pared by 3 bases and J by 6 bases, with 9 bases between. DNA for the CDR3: TGTGCCAGCAGTTTGACAGGTTCCGAGCAGTACTTC. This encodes CASSLTGSEQYF.

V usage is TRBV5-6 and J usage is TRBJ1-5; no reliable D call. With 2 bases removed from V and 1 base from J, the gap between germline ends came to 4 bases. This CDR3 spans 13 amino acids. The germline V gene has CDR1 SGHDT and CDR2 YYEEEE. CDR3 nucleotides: TGTGCCAGCAGCTTACAGAGCAATCAGCCCCAGCATTTT. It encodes CASSLQSNQPQHF.

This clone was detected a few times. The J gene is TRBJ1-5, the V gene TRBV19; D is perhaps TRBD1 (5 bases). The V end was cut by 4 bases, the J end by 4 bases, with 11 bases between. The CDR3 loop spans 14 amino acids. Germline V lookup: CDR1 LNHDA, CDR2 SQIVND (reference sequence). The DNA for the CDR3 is TGTGCCAGTAGTAGGGAGCGGGGGAATCAGCCCCAGCATTTT. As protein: CASSRERGNQPQHF.

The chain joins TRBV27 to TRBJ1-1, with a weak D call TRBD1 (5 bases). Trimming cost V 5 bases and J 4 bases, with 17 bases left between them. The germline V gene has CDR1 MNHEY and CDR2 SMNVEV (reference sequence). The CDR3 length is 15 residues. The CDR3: CASSTKGRVGTEAFF. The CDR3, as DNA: TGTGCCAGCAGTACGAAGGGGAGGGTTGGCACTGAAGCTTTCTTT.

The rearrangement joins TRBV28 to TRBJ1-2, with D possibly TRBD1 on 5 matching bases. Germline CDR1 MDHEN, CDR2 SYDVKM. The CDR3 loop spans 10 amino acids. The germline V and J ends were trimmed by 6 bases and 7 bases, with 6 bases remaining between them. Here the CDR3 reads CASRGGGYTF. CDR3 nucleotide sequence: TGTGCCAGCAGGGGGGGTGGCTACACCTTC.

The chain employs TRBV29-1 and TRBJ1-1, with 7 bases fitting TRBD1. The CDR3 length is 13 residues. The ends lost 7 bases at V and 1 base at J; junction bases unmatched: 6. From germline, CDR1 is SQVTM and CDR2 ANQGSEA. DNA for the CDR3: TGCAGCGCCGGGGGACAGTGGAACACTGAAGCTTTCTTT. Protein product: CSAGGQWNTEAFF.

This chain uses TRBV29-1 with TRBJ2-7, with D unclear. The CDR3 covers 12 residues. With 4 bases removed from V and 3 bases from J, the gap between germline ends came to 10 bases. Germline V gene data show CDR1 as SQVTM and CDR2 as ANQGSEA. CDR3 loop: CSVGWAGYEQYF. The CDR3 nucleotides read TGCAGCGTTGGCTGGGCAGGCTACGAGCAGTACTTC.

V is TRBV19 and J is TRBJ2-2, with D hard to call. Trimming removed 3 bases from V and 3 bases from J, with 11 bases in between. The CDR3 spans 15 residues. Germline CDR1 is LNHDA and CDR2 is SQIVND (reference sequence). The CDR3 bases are TGTGCCAGTAGTATGGGCGATTCGGACACCGGGGAGCTGTTTTTT. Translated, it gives CASSMGDSDTGELFF.

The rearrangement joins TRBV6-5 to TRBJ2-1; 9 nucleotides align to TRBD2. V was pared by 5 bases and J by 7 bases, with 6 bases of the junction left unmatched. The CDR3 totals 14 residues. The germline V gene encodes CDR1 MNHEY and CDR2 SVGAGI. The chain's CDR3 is CASSTHSGGNEQFF. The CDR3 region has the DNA TGTGCCAGCAGTACCCATAGCGGGGGAAATGAGCAGTTCTTC.

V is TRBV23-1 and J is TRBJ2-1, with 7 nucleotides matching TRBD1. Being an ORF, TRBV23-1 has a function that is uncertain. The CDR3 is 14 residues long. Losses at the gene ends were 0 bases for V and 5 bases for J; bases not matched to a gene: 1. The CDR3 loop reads CASSQSDRDNEQFF. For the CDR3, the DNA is TGCGCCAGCAGTCAATCAGACAGGGACAATGAGCAGTTCTTC.

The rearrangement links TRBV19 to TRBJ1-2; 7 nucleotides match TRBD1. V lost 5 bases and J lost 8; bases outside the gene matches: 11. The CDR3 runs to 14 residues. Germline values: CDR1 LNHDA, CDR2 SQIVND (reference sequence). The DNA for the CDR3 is TGTGCCAGTAGTCTGACACAGGGGTTATCGGGCTACACCTTC. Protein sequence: CASSLTQGLSGYTF.

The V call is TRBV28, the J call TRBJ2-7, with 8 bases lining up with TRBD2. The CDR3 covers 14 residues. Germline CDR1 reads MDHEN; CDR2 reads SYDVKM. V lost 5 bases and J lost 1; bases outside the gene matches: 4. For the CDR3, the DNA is TGTGCCAGCAGTCCGGGAGGGGGGTCCTACGAGCAGTACTTC. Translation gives CASSPGGGSYEQYF.

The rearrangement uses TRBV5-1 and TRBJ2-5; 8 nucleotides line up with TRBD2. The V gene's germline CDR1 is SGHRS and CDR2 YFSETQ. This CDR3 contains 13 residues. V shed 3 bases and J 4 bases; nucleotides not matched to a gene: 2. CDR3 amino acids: CASSSSGGETQYF. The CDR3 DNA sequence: TGCGCCAGCAGCTCGAGCGGGGGAGAGACCCAGTACTTC.

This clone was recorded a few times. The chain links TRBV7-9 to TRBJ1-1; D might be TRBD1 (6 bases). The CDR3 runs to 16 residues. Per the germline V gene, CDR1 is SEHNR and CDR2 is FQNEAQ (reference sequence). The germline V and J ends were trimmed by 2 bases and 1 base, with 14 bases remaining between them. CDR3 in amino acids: CASSLSWGQANTEAFF. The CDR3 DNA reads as TGTGCCAGCAGCTTATCTTGGGGGCAGGCGAACACTGAAGCTTTCTTT.

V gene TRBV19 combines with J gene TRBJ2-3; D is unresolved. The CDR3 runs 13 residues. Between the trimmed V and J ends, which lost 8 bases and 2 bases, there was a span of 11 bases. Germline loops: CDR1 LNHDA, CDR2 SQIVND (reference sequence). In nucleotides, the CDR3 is TGTGCCAGTTCCTCAGTTATCACAGATACGCAGTATTTT. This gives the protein CASSSVITDTQYF.

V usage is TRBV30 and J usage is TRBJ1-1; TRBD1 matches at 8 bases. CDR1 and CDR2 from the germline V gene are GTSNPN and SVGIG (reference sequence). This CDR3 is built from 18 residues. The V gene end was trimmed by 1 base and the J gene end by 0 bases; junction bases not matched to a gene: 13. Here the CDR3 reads CAWSALRQGTTMNTEAFF. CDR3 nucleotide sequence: TGTGCCTGGAGTGCGCTTCGACAGGGGACTACCATGAACACTGAAGCTTTCTTT.

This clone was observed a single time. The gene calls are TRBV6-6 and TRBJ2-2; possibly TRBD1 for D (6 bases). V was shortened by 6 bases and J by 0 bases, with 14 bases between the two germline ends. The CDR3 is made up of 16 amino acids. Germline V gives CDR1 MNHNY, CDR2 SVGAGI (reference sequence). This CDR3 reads CASRTPGHSNTGELFF. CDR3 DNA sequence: TGTGCCAGCAGGACTCCGGGACATTCGAACACCGGGGAGCTGTTTTTT.

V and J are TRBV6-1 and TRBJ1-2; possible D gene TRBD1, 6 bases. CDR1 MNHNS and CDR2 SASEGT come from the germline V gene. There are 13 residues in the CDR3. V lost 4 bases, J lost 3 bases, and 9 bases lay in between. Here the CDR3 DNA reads TGTGCCAGCAGTGTAGGACAGTACTATGGCTACACCTTC. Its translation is CASSVGQYYGYTF.

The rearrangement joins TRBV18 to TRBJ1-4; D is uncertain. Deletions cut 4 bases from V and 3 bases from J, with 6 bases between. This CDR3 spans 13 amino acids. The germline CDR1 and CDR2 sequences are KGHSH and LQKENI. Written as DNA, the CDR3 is TGTGCCAGCTCACGGGAGCCTAATGAAAAACTGTTTTTT. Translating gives CASSREPNEKLFF.

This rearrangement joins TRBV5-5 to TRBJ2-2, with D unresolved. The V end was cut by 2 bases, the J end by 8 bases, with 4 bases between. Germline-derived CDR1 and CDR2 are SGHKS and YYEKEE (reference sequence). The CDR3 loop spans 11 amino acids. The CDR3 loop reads CASSFNGELFF. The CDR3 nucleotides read TGTGCCAGCAGCTTTAATGGGGAGCTGTTTTTT.

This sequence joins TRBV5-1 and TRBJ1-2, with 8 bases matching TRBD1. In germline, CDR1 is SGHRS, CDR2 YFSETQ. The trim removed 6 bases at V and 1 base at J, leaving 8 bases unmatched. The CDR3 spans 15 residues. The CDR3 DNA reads TGCGCCAGCAACCCCGGACAGGGTCTTAACTATGGCTACACCTTC. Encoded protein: CASNPGQGLNYGYTF.

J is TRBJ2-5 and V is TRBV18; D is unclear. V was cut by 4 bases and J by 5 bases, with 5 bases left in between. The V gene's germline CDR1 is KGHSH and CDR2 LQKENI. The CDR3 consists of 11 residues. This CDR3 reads CASSQQETQYF. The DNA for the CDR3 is TGTGCCAGCTCACAACAGGAGACCCAGTACTTC.

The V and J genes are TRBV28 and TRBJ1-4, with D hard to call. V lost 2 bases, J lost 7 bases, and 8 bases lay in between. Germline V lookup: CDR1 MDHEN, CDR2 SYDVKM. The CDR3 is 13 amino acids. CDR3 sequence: CASSLPGIEKLFF. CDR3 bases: TGTGCCAGCAGTTTACCGGGGATTGAAAAACTGTTTTTT.

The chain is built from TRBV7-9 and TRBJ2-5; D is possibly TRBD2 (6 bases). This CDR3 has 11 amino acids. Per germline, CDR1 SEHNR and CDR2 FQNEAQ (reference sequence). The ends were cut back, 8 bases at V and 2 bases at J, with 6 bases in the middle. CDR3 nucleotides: TGTGCCAGCGGGAGGCAAGAGACCCAGTACTTC. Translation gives CASGRQETQYF. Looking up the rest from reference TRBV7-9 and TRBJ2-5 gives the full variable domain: DTGVSQNPRHKITKRGQNVTFRCDPISEHNRLYWYRQTLGQGPEFLTYFQNEAQLEKSRLLSDRFSAERPKGSFSTLEIQRTEQGDSAMYLCASGRQETQYFGPGTRLLVL.

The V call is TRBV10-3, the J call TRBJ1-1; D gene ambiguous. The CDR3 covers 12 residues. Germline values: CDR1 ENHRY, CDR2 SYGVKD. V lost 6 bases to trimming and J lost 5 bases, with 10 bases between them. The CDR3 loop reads CAISGPGTEAFF. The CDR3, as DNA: TGTGCCATCAGCGGGCCGGGGACTGAAGCTTTCTTT.

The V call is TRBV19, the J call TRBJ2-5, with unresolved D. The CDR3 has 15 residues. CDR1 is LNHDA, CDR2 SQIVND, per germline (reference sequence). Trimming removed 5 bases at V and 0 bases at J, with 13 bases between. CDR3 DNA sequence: TGTGCCAGTAGTCCTACGCCAACGTACCAAGAGACCCAGTACTTC. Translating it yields CASSPTPTYQETQYF.

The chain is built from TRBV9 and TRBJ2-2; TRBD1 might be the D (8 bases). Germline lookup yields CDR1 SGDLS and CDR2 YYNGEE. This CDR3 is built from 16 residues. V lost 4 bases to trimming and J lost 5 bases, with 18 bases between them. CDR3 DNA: TGTGCCAGCAGCATACGAGACAGGGGAGGGACCGGGGAGCTGTTTTTT. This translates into CASSIRDRGGTGELFF.

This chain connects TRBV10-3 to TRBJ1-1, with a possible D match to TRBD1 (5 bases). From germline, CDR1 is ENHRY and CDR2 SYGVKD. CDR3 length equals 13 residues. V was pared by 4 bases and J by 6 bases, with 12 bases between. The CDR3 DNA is TGTGCCATCAGTGGCCCTGGGGGGTCTGAAGCTTTCTTT. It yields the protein CAISGPGGSEAFF.